These 18 T cell receptor beta chains were all obtained from the same sample, sequenced in a study of identical twins. TCRdb re-derived calls from the 5' RACE reads in MiXCR, one entry per CDR3 protein. In the table there are 450,000 or so distinct CDR3 sequences, approximately 15% of which are singletons. This sample also belongs to another study, concerning yellow fever vaccine responses in identical twins.

The sequencing input was CD4+ T cells sorted from blood. Receptors originate from a woman aged 18-29 years in good health.

This rearrangement joins TRBV29-1 to TRBJ2-7; tentatively, D is TRBD1 (5 bases). The germline gives CDR1 SQVTM, CDR2 ANQGSEA. Trimming removed 4 bases from V and 2 bases from J, with 24 bases in between. The CDR3 loop spans 17 amino acids. The CDR3, as DNA: TGCAGCGTTGTTCCGAAGTTGGCAGGGAAGGTCGCCTACGAGCAGTACTTC. Translated, it gives CSVVPKLAGKVAYEQYF.

This clonotype was detected only a few times. The rearrangement links TRBV6-1 to TRBJ2-1; D call uncertain. The germline V and J ends were trimmed by 1 base and 1 base, with 8 bases remaining between them. CDR1 is MNHNS, CDR2 SASEGT, per germline. The CDR3 loop spans 15 amino acids. CDR3: CASSEEGLSYNEQFF. As DNA, the CDR3 is TGTGCCAGCAGTGAAGAGGGTCTGTCCTACAATGAGCAGTTCTTC.

This clonotype turned up a few times. This chain uses TRBV7-2 with TRBJ2-1; 11 bases match TRBD2. The CDR3 covers 16 residues. Germline assignment: CDR1 SGHTA and CDR2 FQGNSA. V lost 4 bases and J lost 4; bases outside the gene matches: 6. The CDR3 DNA is TGTGCCAGCAGCTCACGACTAGCGGGGTCGTACAATGAGCAGTTCTTC. Translation gives CASSSRLAGSYNEQFF.

This clonotype occurred a few times. The V call is TRBV15, the J call TRBJ2-3; TRBD1 aligns across 8 bases. The CDR3 is 14 residues long. Germline-derived CDR1 and CDR2 are LNHNV and YYDKDF (reference sequence). The V and J ends lost 2 bases and 4 bases, in that order; junction bases with no gene match: 2. The CDR3 protein is CATSRPGGADTQYF. CDR3 DNA sequence: TGTGCCACCAGCAGACCAGGGGGCGCAGATACGCAGTATTTT.

This clonotype was recorded at least ten times. The rearrangement uses TRBV7-2 and TRBJ2-5; no clear D. V was pared by 5 bases and J by 5 bases, with 6 bases between. Germline CDR1 SGHTA, CDR2 FQGNSA. This CDR3 comprises 11 residues. The CDR3 region is CASSLLETQYF. The DNA for the CDR3 is TGTGCCAGCAGCCTGTTGGAGACCCAGTACTTC.

There are many counts of this clonotype. This rearrangement joins TRBV4-2 to TRBJ2-1, with 9 bases lining up with TRBD2. J lost 5 bases, V lost 0 bases, and 8 bases had no gene match. Germline lookup yields CDR1 LGHNA and CDR2 YNFKEQ. This CDR3 comprises 17 residues. The CDR3 spells CASSQDWLAGANNEQFF. The CDR3 DNA reads as TGTGCCAGCAGCCAAGATTGGTTAGCGGGAGCAAACAATGAGCAGTTCTTC.

This clonotype showed up just a few times. The V call is TRBV14, the J call TRBJ1-2, with D possibly being TRBD1 (5 bases). The V and J ends lost 4 bases and 4 bases respectively, with 16 bases between them. CDR1 and CDR2 (germline): SGHDN, FVKESK. The CDR3 contains 15 residues. CDR3 nucleotide sequence: TGTGCCAGCAGCCCAAGATCGGGACGGACCTATGGCTACACCTTC. It specifies CASSPRSGRTYGYTF. Using reference TRBV14 and TRBJ1-2 for the parts outside the CDR3, the full variable domain is EAGVTQFPSHSVIEKGQTVTLRCDPISGHDNLYWYRRVMGKEIKFLLHFVKESKQDESGMPNNRFLAERTGGTYSTLKVQPAELEDSGVYFCASSPRSGRTYGYTFGSGTRLTVV.

This clonotype was detected a few times. The chain links TRBV10-3 to TRBJ2-3; unclear D gene. Germline V gene lookup returns CDR1 ENHRY and CDR2 SYGVKD. V was cut by 6 bases and J by 1 base, with 14 bases left in between. The CDR3 runs to 15 residues. CDR3 sequence (DNA): TGTGCCATCAGCCGAAATCCGCAGGGCACAGATACGCAGTATTTT. This translates into CAISRNPQGTDTQYF.

In its sample, this clonotype was seen many times. This chain joins TRBV12-3 or TRBV12-4 and TRBJ2-1, with TRBD2 matching 10 bases. This CDR3 is 15 amino acids long. V lost 5 bases to trimming and J lost 2 bases; unmatched junction nucleotides: 3. CDR3 protein: CASSPLAGTYNEQFF. CDR3 coding DNA: TGTGCCAGCAGTCCACTAGCGGGGACCTACAATGAGCAGTTCTTC.

The gene calls are TRBV10-3 and TRBJ2-3; 9 bases fit TRBD1. V was clipped by 4 bases and J by 5 bases; unmatched bases: 4. CDR1 is ENHRY, CDR2 SYGVKD, per germline. The CDR3 contains 14 residues. The CDR3: CAISGGTGKDTQYF. Written as DNA, the CDR3 is TGTGCCATCAGTGGCGGGACAGGGAAAGATACGCAGTATTTT.

This clonotype was observed a handful of times. V and J are TRBV7-2 and TRBJ1-5; TRBD1 matches at 8 bases. In germline, CDR1 is SGHTA, CDR2 FQGNSA. V lost 1 base, J lost 5 bases, and 1 base stayed unmatched. The CDR3 has 14 residues. CDR3 DNA: TGTGCCAGCAGCTTAGAACAGGGGGATCAGCCCCAGCATTTT. The encoded protein is CASSLEQGDQPQHF.

This clonotype was counted at least ten times. J is TRBJ2-5 and V is TRBV4-2, with TRBD2 matching 7 bases. Germline V CDR1 and CDR2: LGHNA, YNFKEQ. The CDR3 is 16 residues long. V was pared by 0 bases and J by 5 bases, with 9 bases of the junction left unmatched. The CDR3: CASSQDSGLEGETQYF. DNA of the CDR3: TGTGCCAGCAGCCAAGATAGCGGACTAGAGGGGGAGACCCAGTACTTC.

This clonotype was picked up many times. The CDR3 protein is CSARFNTDTQYF. The CDR3 coding sequence is TGCAGTGCTAGATTTAACACAGATACGCAGTATTTT. J is TRBJ2-3 and V is TRBV20-1; unclear D gene. This CDR3 is built from 12 residues. V was cut by 2 bases and J by 2 bases, with 5 bases left in between. Germline lookup yields CDR1 DFQATT and CDR2 SNEGSKA (reference sequence).

This clonotype was observed at least ten times. This sequence joins TRBV5-1 and TRBJ2-5; D ambiguous. Germline CDR1 SGHRS, CDR2 YFSETQ. The V end was cut by 4 bases, the J end by 4 bases, with 14 bases between. This CDR3 is 14 amino acids long. As DNA, the CDR3 is TGCGCCAGCAGCACCGGTGGTAGCTTAGAGACCCAGTACTTC. Translated, it gives CASSTGGSLETQYF.

This clonotype was detected only a few times. The chain combines TRBV29-1 with TRBJ2-5; D might be TRBD2 (7 bases). There are 15 residues in the CDR3. The V end lost 2 bases, the J end lost 2 bases, and 15 bases lay between the germline ends. Per germline, CDR1 SQVTM and CDR2 ANQGSEA. The CDR3 nucleotides are TGCAGCGTTGAAAAGGGGGGAGGGAGTCAAGAGACCCAGTACTTC. Its translation: CSVEKGGGSQETQYF. The entire variable domain, with the rest obtained from reference TRBV29-1 and TRBJ2-5, is as follows: SAVISQKPSRDICQRGTSLTIQCQVDSQVTMMFWYRQQPGQSLTLIATANQGSEATYESGFVIDKFPISRPNLTFSTLTVSNMSPEDSSIYLCSVEKGGGSQETQYFGPGTRLLVL.

This chain joins TRBV20-1 and TRBJ2-1; 7 bases map to TRBD2. Trimming at V came to 1 base and at J to 0 bases, leaving 9 bases not matched to a gene. From germline, CDR1 is DFQATT and CDR2 SNEGSKA (reference sequence). The CDR3 loop spans 17 amino acids. The CDR3 reads CSARAPGLRSSYNEQFF. Here the CDR3 DNA reads TGCAGTGCTAGAGCCCCGGGACTAAGAAGCTCCTACAATGAGCAGTTCTTC.

This clonotype was seen a handful of times. J is TRBJ2-3 and V is TRBV11-2; TRBD2 aligns across 12 bases. V was pared by 1 base and J by 5 bases, with 4 bases of the junction left unmatched. Germline V gene sequence: CDR1 SGHAT, CDR2 FQNNGV. The CDR3 consists of 16 residues. DNA of the CDR3: TGTGCCAGCAGCTTAGTGACTAGCGGGGGTGTAGATACGCAGTATTTT. This encodes CASSLVTSGGVDTQYF.

The chain has TRBV7-8 and TRBJ2-4; D is unclear. Trimming removed 3 bases from V and 1 base from J, with 16 bases in between. This CDR3 comprises 17 residues. Per the germline V gene, CDR1 is SGHVS and CDR2 is FQNEAQ. The CDR3 region has the DNA TGTGCCAGCAGCTTCTCCCGGGCCCCGGTGGCCAAAAACATTCAGTACTTC. Translated: CASSFSRAPVAKNIQYF.